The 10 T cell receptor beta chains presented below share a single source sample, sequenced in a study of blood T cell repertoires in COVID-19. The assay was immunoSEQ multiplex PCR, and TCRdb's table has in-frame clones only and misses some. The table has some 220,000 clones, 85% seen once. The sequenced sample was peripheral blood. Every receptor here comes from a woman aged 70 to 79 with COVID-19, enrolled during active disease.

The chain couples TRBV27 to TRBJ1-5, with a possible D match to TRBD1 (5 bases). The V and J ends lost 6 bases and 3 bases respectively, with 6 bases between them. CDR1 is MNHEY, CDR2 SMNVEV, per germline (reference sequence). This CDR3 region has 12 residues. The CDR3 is CASRGPNQPQHF. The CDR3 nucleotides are TGTGCCAGCAGGGGGCCCAATCAGCCCCAGCATTTT.

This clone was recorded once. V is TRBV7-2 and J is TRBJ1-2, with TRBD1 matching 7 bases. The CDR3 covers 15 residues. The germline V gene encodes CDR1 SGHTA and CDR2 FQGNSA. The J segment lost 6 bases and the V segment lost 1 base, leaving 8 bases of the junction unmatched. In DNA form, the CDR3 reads TGTGCCAGCAGCTTAGACTTGGCGGACAGGAATGGCTACACCTTC. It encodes CASSLDLADRNGYTF. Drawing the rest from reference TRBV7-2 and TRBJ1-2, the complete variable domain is GAGVSQSPSNKVTEKGKDVELRCDPISGHTALYWYRQSLGQGLEFLIYFQGNSAPDKSGLPSDRFSAERTGGSVSTLTIQRTQQEDSAVYLCASSLDLADRNGYTFGSGTRLTVV.

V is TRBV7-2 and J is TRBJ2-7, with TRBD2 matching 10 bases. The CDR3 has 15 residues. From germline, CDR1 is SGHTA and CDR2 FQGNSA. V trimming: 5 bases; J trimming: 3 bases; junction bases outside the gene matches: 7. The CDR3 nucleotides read TGTGCCAGCAGCCAGGCGGGGACTAGCGACTACGAGCAGTACTTC. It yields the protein CASSQAGTSDYEQYF. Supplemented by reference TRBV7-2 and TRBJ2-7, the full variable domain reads GAGVSQSPSNKVTEKGKDVELRCDPISGHTALYWYRQSLGQGLEFLIYFQGNSAPDKSGLPSDRFSAERTGGSVSTLTIQRTQQEDSAVYLCASSQAGTSDYEQYFGPGTRLTVT.

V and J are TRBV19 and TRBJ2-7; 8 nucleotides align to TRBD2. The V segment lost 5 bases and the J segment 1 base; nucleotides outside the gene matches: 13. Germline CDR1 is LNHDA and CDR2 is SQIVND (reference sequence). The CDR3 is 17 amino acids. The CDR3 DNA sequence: TGTGCCAGTAGTCCGCGACTGACTAGCGTCTCTTCCTACGAGCAGTACTTC. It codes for CASSPRLTSVSSYEQYF.

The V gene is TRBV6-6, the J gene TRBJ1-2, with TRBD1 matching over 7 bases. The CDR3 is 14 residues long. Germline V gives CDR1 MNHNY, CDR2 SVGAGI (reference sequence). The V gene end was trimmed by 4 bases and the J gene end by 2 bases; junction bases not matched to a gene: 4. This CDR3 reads CASSLAGGNYGYTF. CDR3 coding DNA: TGTGCCAGCAGTTTGGCAGGGGGGAACTATGGCTACACCTTC.

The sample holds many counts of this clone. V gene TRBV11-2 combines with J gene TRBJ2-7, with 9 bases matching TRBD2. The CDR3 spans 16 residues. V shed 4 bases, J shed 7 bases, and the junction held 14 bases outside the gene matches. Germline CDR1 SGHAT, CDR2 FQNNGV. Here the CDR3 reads CASSSRVAGGPLEQYF. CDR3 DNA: TGTGCCAGCAGCTCAAGGGTGGCGGGAGGGCCTCTGGAGCAGTACTTC.

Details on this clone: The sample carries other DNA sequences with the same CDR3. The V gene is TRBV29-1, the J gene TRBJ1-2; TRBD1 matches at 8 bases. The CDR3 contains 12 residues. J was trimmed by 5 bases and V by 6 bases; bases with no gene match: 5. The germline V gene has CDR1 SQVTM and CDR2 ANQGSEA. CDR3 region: CSVDRGDYGYTF. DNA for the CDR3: TGCAGCGTAGACAGGGGCGATTATGGCTACACCTTC.

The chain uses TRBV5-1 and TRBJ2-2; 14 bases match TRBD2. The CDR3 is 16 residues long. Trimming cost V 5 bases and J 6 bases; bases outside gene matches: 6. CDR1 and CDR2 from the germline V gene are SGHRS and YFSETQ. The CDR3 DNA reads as TGCGCCAGCAGTGGGACTAGCGGGAGTCGATCCGGGGAGCTGTTTTTT. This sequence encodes CASSGTSGSRSGELFF. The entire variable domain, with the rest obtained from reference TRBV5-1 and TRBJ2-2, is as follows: KAGVTQTPRYLIKTRGQQVTLSCSPISGHRSVSWYQQTPGQGLQFLFEYFSETQRNKGNFPGRFSGRQFSNSRSEMNVSTLELGDSALYLCASSGTSGSRSGELFFGEGSRLTVL.

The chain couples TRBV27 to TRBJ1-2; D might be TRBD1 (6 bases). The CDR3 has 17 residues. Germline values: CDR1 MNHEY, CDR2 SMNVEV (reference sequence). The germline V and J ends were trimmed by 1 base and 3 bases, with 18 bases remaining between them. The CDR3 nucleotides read TGTGCCAGCAGTTTATTCCCCAGTCAGGGGTTCTACTATGGCTACACCTTC. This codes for CASSLFPSQGFYYGYTF.

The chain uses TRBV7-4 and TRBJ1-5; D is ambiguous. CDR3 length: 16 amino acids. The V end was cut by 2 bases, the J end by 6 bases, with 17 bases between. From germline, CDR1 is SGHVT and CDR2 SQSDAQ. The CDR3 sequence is CASSLRMRECGQPQHF. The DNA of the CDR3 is TGTGCCAGCAGCTTAAGAATGAGGGAGTGCGGTCAGCCCCAGCATTTT.